This TCR beta chain was identified in a study of blood T cell repertoires in COVID-19. Adults between about 18 and 89 years of age took part from 24 US areas. Donors in Cohort 3 counted as recovered after two negative PCRs, clearance, or symptom resolution. CDR1 is PRHDT and CDR2 is FYEKMQ in the germline V gene (reference sequence). The CDR3 is 13 residues long. V shed 3 bases, J shed 4 bases, and the junction held 2 bases outside the gene matches. The method was immunoSEQ multiplex PCR; TCRdb's version includes in-frame clones alone and lacks a portion of them. The sample consists of 250,000 to 300,000 clones, 75% to 90% of them appearing once.

This receptor was identified in a woman between 35 and 50 years old who had recovered from COVID-19. Sequencing used PBMCs or T cells enriched from blood (not recorded which). The rearrangement uses TRBV13 and TRBJ1-2; 7 bases are a match to TRBD1. Written as DNA, the CDR3 is TGTGCCAGCAGCTTTGGACAGGCCTATGGCTACACCTTC. This codes for CASSFGQAYGYTF.